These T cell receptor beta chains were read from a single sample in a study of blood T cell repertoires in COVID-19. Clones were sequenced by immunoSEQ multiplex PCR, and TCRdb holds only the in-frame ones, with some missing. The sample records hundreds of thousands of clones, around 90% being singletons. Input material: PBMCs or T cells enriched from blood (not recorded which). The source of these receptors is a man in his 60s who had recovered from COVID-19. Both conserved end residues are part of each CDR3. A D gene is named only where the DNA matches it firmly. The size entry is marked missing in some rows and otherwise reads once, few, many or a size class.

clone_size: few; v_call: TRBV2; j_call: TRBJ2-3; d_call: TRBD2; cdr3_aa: CASRDHSGSGTDTQYF; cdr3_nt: TGTGCCAGCAGAGACCATAGCGGGAGTGGCACAGATACGCAGTATTTT
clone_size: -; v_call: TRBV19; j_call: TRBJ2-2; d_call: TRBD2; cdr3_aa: CASSSSSGGARTGELFF; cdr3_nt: TGTGCCAGTAGTAGCTCTAGCGGGGGGGCGAGAACCGGGGAGCTGTTTTTT
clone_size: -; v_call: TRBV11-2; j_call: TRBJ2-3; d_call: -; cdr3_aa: CASSPSTDTQYF; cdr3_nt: TGTGCCAGCAGCCCTTCTACAGATACGCAGTATTTT
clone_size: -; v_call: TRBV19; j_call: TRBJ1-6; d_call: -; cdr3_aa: CASSSEYNSPLHF; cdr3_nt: TGTGCCAGTAGCTCCGAGTATAATTCACCCCTCCACTTT
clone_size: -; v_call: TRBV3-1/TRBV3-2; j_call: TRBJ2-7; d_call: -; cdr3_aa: CASSNRQGRTYEQYF; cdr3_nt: TGTGCCAGCAGCAACCGGCAGGGCCGAACCTACGAGCAGTACTTC
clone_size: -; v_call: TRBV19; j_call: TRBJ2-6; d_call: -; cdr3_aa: CASSFEVGLHSTTSGANVLTF; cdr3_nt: TGTGCCAGTAGTTTTGAAGTGGGTTTGCACAGTACCACCTCTGGGGCCAACGTCCTGACTTTC
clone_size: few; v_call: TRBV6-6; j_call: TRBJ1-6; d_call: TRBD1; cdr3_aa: CAAAGQGNSPLHF; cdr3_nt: TGTGCCGCGGCGGGACAGGGGAATTCACCCCTCCACTTT
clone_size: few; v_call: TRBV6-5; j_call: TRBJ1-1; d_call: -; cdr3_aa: CASSYGPRVTTEAFF; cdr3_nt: TGTGCCAGCAGTTATGGGCCCAGGGTAACAACTGAAGCTTTCTTT
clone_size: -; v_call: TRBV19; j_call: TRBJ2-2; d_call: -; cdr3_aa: CASSITWDRELFF; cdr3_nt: TGTGCCAGTAGTATTACCTGGGACAGGGAGCTGTTTTTT
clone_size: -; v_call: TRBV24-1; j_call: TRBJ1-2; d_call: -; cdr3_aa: CATSDRGRDYGYTF; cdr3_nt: TGTGCCACCAGTGATAGAGGGCGTGACTATGGCTACACCTTC
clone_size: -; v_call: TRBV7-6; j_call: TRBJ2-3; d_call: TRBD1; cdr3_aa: CASSVDRGTDTQYF; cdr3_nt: TGTGCCAGCAGCGTGGACAGGGGCACAGATACGCAGTATTTT
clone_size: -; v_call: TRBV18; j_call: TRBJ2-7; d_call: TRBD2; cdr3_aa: CASSPNHVSGRREQYF; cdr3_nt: TGTGCCAGCTCCCCTAACCACGTTAGCGGGAGGAGAGAGCAGTACTTC
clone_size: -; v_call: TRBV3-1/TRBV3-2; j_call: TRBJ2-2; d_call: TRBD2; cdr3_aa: CASSQGGRTGELFF; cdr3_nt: TGTGCCAGCAGCCAAGGCGGGAGGACCGGGGAGCTGTTTTTT
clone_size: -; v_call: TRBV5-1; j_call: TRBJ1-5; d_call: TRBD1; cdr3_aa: CASSLTGDNQPQHF; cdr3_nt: TGCGCCAGCAGCCTGACAGGGGACAATCAGCCCCAGCATTTT
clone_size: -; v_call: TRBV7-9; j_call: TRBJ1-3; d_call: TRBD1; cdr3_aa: CASSRQGGTGNTIYF; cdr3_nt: TGTGCCAGCAGCCGACAGGGGGGAACTGGAAACACCATATATTTT
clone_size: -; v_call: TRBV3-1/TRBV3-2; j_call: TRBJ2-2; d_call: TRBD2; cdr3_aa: CASSPAPGGALGELFF; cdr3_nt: TGTGCCAGCAGCCCAGCACCCGGGGGGGCTTTGGGGGAGCTGTTTTTT
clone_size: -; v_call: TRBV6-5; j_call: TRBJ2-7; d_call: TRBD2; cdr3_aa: CASSYSQTSGAYEQYF; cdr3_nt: TGTGCCAGCAGTTACTCCCAGACTAGCGGAGCCTACGAGCAGTACTTC
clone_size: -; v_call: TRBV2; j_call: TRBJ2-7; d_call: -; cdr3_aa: CASSMSYEQYF; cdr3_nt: TGTGCCAGCAGTATGAGTTACGAGCAGTACTTC
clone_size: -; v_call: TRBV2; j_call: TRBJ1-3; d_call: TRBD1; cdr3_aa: CASIESTGDGNTIYF; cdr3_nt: TGTGCCAGCATCGAGTCCACAGGGGACGGAAACACCATATATTTT